Below are 9 T cell receptor beta chains sequenced from a single sample in a study of blood T cells in healthy people across ages. Through a sample-barcoded 5' primer and a J-beta primer mix, a second PCR was run for roughly 6 to 12 cycles. Using its own MiXCR run on the 5' RACE reads, TCRdb lists one record per CDR3 protein. The table includes 650,000 to 1,000,000 distinct CDR3 sequences, roughly 40% detected once. The sample was blood. The receptors shown here come from a man aged 18-30 years in good health.

V is TRBV20-1 and J is TRBJ2-3; D is uncertain. CDR1 is DFQATT, CDR2 SNEGSKA, per germline (reference sequence). CDR3 length equals 17 residues. Trimming removed 1 base from V and 0 bases from J, with 17 bases in between. CDR3 sequence: CSARAPSDMGSTDTQYF. DNA for the CDR3: TGCAGTGCTAGAGCACCCAGCGATATGGGTAGCACAGATACGCAGTATTTT.

The V call is TRBV7-2, the J call TRBJ2-1, with 12 bases lining up with TRBD2. Germline V gene lookup returns CDR1 SGHTA and CDR2 FQGNSA. This CDR3 is built from 13 residues. V lost 5 bases and J lost 13; bases outside the gene matches: 6. In DNA form, the CDR3 reads TGTGCCAGCAGCACCACTAGCGGGAGGCAACAGTTCTTC. Its translation: CASSTTSGRQQFF.

This clonotype was recorded a few times. V is TRBV4-3 and J is TRBJ2-2; TRBD2 matches at 10 bases. The germline gives CDR1 LGHNA, CDR2 YSLEER. V was pared by 2 bases and J by 3 bases, with 6 bases of the junction left unmatched. The CDR3 contains 17 residues. The CDR3 DNA follows: TGCGCCAGCAGCCAAAGGGCGACTAGCGGGTACACCGGGGAGCTGTTTTTT. It specifies CASSQRATSGYTGELFF.

The genes are TRBV2 and TRBJ1-5; D gene ambiguous. Trimming pared 7 bases from V and 4 bases from J, leaving 14 bases between. This CDR3 is built from 14 residues. Germline V lookup: CDR1 SNHLY, CDR2 FYNNEI. In nucleotides, the CDR3 is TGTGCCAGCAAATCCTGGTGGGGAAATCAGCCCCAGCATTTT. This codes for CASKSWWGNQPQHF.

The chain links TRBV13 to TRBJ1-1; TRBD1 aligns across 9 bases. The CDR3 has 16 residues. The V gene's germline CDR1 is PRHDT and CDR2 FYEKMQ (reference sequence). Losses at the gene ends were 3 bases for V and 0 bases for J; bases not matched to a gene: 5. In DNA, the CDR3 is TGTGCCAGCAGCTTGGGGACAGGGTTCGTGAACACTGAAGCTTTCTTT. As protein: CASSLGTGFVNTEAFF.

The V call is TRBV4-3, the J call TRBJ2-6, with no clear D. The length of the CDR3 is 14 residues. Germline CDR1 is LGHNA and CDR2 is YSLEER. Trimming removed 3 bases from V and 5 bases from J, with 8 bases in between. CDR3 bases: TGCGCCAGCAGCCAGGTTCCCCGGGCCAACGTCCTGACTTTC. It is translated as CASSQVPRANVLTF.

This clonotype turned up a few times. V is TRBV9 and J is TRBJ1-2; D not certain. Germline lookup yields CDR1 SGDLS and CDR2 YYNGEE. CDR3 length: 14 amino acids. V dropped 3 bases and J dropped 0 bases, with 9 bases sitting between them. In nucleotides, the CDR3 is TGTGCCAGCAGCGGAAGGACGGCTAACTATGGCTACACCTTC. Its protein is CASSGRTANYGYTF.

The J gene is TRBJ2-3, the V gene TRBV21-1; the table calls TRBD1, which could not be checked here. TRBV21-1 is a pseudogene locus. The CDR3 has 18 amino acids. The CDR3 is CASSKGGADRPSTDTQYF. The DNA of the CDR3 is TGTGCCAGCAGCAAAGGGGGGGCCGACCGCCCTAGCACAGATACGCAGTATTTT.

This clonotype was detected a few times. This chain joins TRBV27 and TRBJ2-1, with 7 nucleotides matching TRBD2. The length of the CDR3 is 12 residues. The germline V gene has CDR1 MNHEY and CDR2 SMNVEV (reference sequence). V gave up 5 bases and J gave up 14 bases; unmatched junction bases: 9. CDR3 coding DNA: TGTGCCAGCAGTCTCGGGACTAATAAGAAGTTCTTC. As protein: CASSLGTNKKFF.